Each of the 30 T cell receptor beta chains below was sequenced from the same sample in a study of blood T cell repertoires in COVID-19. The protocol was immunoSEQ multiplex PCR, while the TCRdb copy is restricted to in-frame clones and leaves out a portion. The sample shows approximately 250,000 clones, 88% of them seen only once. Sequenced input: PBMCs or T cells enriched from blood (not recorded which). These receptors were collected from a woman younger than 45 who had recovered from COVID-19.

The rearrangement links TRBV5-6 to TRBJ1-1, with D hard to call. The CDR3 is made up of 13 amino acids. Between the trimmed V and J ends, which lost 4 bases and 4 bases, there was a span of 11 bases. Germline V gene data show CDR1 as SGHDT and CDR2 as YYEEEE. CDR3 amino acids: CASSLPGVTEAFF. CDR3 DNA: TGTGCCAGCAGCCTCCCCGGGGTCACTGAAGCTTTCTTT.

This rearrangement joins TRBV27 to TRBJ2-7, with 7 bases matching TRBD1. V was pared by 3 bases and J by 2 bases, with 7 bases of the junction left unmatched. The V gene's germline CDR1 is MNHEY and CDR2 SMNVEV (reference sequence). The CDR3 sequence is 15 residues long. The CDR3 DNA reads as TGTGCCAGCAGTTTTCGTGAAGGACAGGCCTACGAGCAGTACTTC. It specifies CASSFREGQAYEQYF.

The CDR3 here is CASSPYGGSIYEQYF. CDR3 in DNA: TGTGCCAGCTCACCATATGGCGGGAGTATTTACGAGCAGTACTTC. This chain connects TRBV18 to TRBJ2-7, with 7 bases that match TRBD2. Trimming took 2 bases from V and 4 from J; bases not matched to a gene: 8. The length of the CDR3 is 15 residues. The germline V gene encodes CDR1 KGHSH and CDR2 LQKENI.

This clone was counted a single time. The chain joins TRBV9 to TRBJ2-3; D may be TRBD1 (5 bases). Trimming stripped 3 bases from V and 0 bases from J, with 23 bases between. Germline lookup yields CDR1 SGDLS and CDR2 YYNGEE. This CDR3 spans 19 amino acids. CDR3 amino acids: CASSEPHDSPLWSTDTQYF. CDR3 DNA: TGTGCCAGCAGCGAGCCCCACGACAGTCCACTGTGGAGCACAGATACGCAGTATTTT.

This sequence joins TRBV19 and TRBJ2-1; 8 bases fit TRBD2. The CDR3 runs 17 residues. The germline gives CDR1 LNHDA, CDR2 SQIVND (reference sequence). Trimming removed 3 bases from V and 7 bases from J; junction bases left unmatched: 14. Written as DNA, the CDR3 is TGTGCCAGTAGTATGCCACTGGGGGGCGGGAGGTATAATGAGCAGTTCTTC. This encodes CASSMPLGGGRYNEQFF.

V gene TRBV5-6 combines with J gene TRBJ2-7; TRBD2 agrees at 8 bases. The J segment lost 3 bases and the V segment lost 5 bases, leaving 16 bases of the junction unmatched. The germline V gene has CDR1 SGHDT and CDR2 YYEEEE. This CDR3 has 17 amino acids. The CDR3 loop reads CASSFLGSGTRGYEQYF. The DNA of the CDR3 is TGTGCCAGCAGTTTTTTGGGGAGTGGGACTAGAGGCTACGAGCAGTACTTC.

V is TRBV4-3 and J is TRBJ2-1; TRBD2 matches at 10 bases. Trimming took 0 bases from V and 8 from J; bases not matched to a gene: 7. Germline CDR1 LGHNA, CDR2 YSLEER. This CDR3 comprises 16 residues. For the CDR3, the DNA is TGCGCCAGCAGCCAAGAGAGCGGGGGGGCTTACGATGAGCAGTTCTTC. Translating it yields CASSQESGGAYDEQFF.

CDR3 sequence reads: CASSPRGTGAYEQYF. The CDR3 bases are TGTGCCAGCAGTCCACGTGGGACAGGGGCCTACGAGCAGTACTTC. The chain is built from TRBV2 and TRBJ2-7, with 10 bases aligning to TRBD1. This CDR3 comprises 15 residues. The V segment lost 5 bases and the J segment 2 bases; nucleotides outside the gene matches: 6. Germline CDR1 reads SNHLY; CDR2 reads FYNNEI. Full variable domain (outside the CDR3, taken from reference TRBV2 and TRBJ2-7): EPEVTQTPSHQVTQMGQEVILRCVPISNHLYFYWYRQILGQKVEFLVSFYNNEISEKSEIFDDQFSVERPDGSNFTLKIRSTKLEDSAMYFCASSPRGTGAYEQYFGPGTRLTVT.

The chain joins TRBV19 to TRBJ2-5, with 11 bases that match TRBD2. Germline V lookup: CDR1 LNHDA, CDR2 SQIVND (reference sequence). J was trimmed by 0 bases and V by 5 bases; bases with no gene match: 2. There are 15 residues in the CDR3. In nucleotides, the CDR3 is TGTGCCAGTAGTGTGACTAGCGGGGACCAAGAGACCCAGTACTTC. Its translation: CASSVTSGDQETQYF.

This chain links TRBV7-2 with TRBJ1-2; 10 bases agree with TRBD1. Germline V gene data show CDR1 as SGHTA and CDR2 as FQGNSA. The CDR3 sequence is 13 residues long. V gave up 4 bases and J gave up 8 bases; unmatched junction bases: 4. The CDR3 region has the DNA TGTGCCAGCAGCTACGACAGGGGGCAAGGCTACACCTTC. Its translation: CASSYDRGQGYTF.

This chain links TRBV9 with TRBJ2-2, with 11 nucleotides matching TRBD2. The ends lost 3 bases at V and 4 bases at J; junction bases unmatched: 2. CDR1 and CDR2 (germline): SGDLS, YYNGEE. This CDR3 spans 15 amino acids. The CDR3 DNA follows: TGTGCCAGCAGCGCTCTAGCGGGAGGCACCGGGGAGCTGTTTTTT. The encoded protein is CASSALAGGTGELFF.

The chain links TRBV27 to TRBJ1-1; no reliable D call. The CDR3 runs to 14 residues. Germline V gives CDR1 MNHEY, CDR2 SMNVEV (reference sequence). V shed 2 bases and J shed 1 base, with 8 bases lying between them. DNA for the CDR3: TGTGCCAGCAGTTTAGGCGGATCGAACACTGAAGCTTTCTTT. This translates into CASSLGGSNTEAFF.

V gene TRBV6-5 combines with J gene TRBJ1-5; D uncertain. The CDR3 length is 15 residues. The germline V and J ends were trimmed by 0 bases and 10 bases, with 16 bases remaining between them. The germline V gene has CDR1 MNHEY and CDR2 SVGAGI. The CDR3 bases are TGTGCCAGCAGTTACTCCCAGGCAGCCCTGCCCCCCCAGCATTTT. Its translation: CASSYSQAALPPQHF.

CDR3 DNA sequence: TGTGCCAGTAGTATAGCGGGGGGTCCGGATGAGCAGTTCTTC. Its translation is CASSIAGGPDEQFF. The chain employs TRBV19 and TRBJ2-1, with 7 nucleotides matching TRBD2. The V and J ends lost 1 base and 8 bases, in that order; junction bases with no gene match: 5. The CDR3 sequence is 14 residues long. CDR1 and CDR2 from the germline V gene are LNHDA and SQIVND (reference sequence).

This clone was picked up one time. The chain has TRBV5-6 and TRBJ1-5; 7 bases align to TRBD1. The CDR3 loop spans 16 amino acids. J lost 0 bases, V lost 4 bases, and 7 bases had no gene match. Germline V lookup: CDR1 SGHDT, CDR2 YYEEEE. The CDR3 bases are TGTGCCAGCAGCGCTAACAGGGGTTATAGCAATCAGCCCCAGCATTTT. This translates into CASSANRGYSNQPQHF.

This chain uses TRBV5-6 with TRBJ1-4; 8 nucleotides align to TRBD1. The CDR3 is made up of 16 amino acids. With V trimmed by 4 bases and J by 8 bases, 13 bases remained unmatched. Germline V gives CDR1 SGHDT, CDR2 YYEEEE. This chain's CDR3 is CASSVDRRGRKEKLFF. CDR3 in DNA: TGTGCCAGCAGCGTAGATCGCAGGGGGCGTAAAGAAAAACTGTTTTTT.

The chain links TRBV7-9 to TRBJ2-7, with D possibly matching TRBD2 (7 bases). Germline CDR1 SEHNR, CDR2 FQNEAQ (reference sequence). This CDR3 has 17 amino acids. Trimming removed 5 bases from V and 1 base from J, with 21 bases in between. For the CDR3, the DNA is TGTGCCAGCAGCCCGATGGGGGGGGGCCATGGGTCCTACGAGCAGTACTTC. This sequence encodes CASSPMGGGHGSYEQYF.

The chain links TRBV18 to TRBJ1-1; the match to TRBD1 covers 7 bases. Germline-derived CDR1 and CDR2 are KGHSH and LQKENI. The ends lost 0 bases at V and 1 base at J; junction bases unmatched: 2. This CDR3 comprises 15 residues. The CDR3 loop reads CASSPPRQGNTEAFF. CDR3 bases: TGTGCCAGCTCACCACCGCGACAGGGGAACACTGAAGCTTTCTTT.

This clone was observed once. The rearrangement joins TRBV2 to TRBJ2-5; 11 nucleotides match TRBD2. Germline CDR1 SNHLY, CDR2 FYNNEI. CDR3 length: 16 residues. Losses at the gene ends were 6 bases for V and 4 bases for J; bases not matched to a gene: 10. For the CDR3, the DNA is TGTGCCAGCAGGTTTAGCGGGGGGGCCTCTGGAGAGACCCAGTACTTC. It is translated as CASRFSGGASGETQYF.

The CDR3 DNA follows: TGTGCCAGCAGCGCCCTTTCCCAGACCGGGGAGCTGTTTTTT. It specifies CASSALSQTGELFF. The rearrangement links TRBV9 to TRBJ2-2; D gene unclear. The CDR3 covers 14 residues. V shed 3 bases and J shed 5 bases, with 11 bases lying between them. Germline V gene lookup returns CDR1 SGDLS and CDR2 YYNGEE.

The rearrangement links TRBV27 to TRBJ1-4; 9 bases fit TRBD1. CDR3 length: 14 amino acids. Germline CDR1 reads MNHEY; CDR2 reads SMNVEV (reference sequence). The J segment lost 8 bases and the V segment lost 5 bases, leaving 6 bases of the junction unmatched. The DNA of the CDR3 is TGTGCCAGCAGTCCCGGACAGGGGAGGGAAAAACTGTTTTTT. This encodes CASSPGQGREKLFF. Drawing the rest from reference TRBV27 and TRBJ1-4, the complete variable domain is EAQVTQNPRYLITVTGKKLTVTCSQNMNHEYMSWYRQDPGLGLRQIYYSMNVEVTDKGDVPEGYKVSRKEKRNFPLILESPSPNQTSLYFCASSPGQGREKLFFGSGTQLSVL.

The chain joins TRBV7-3 to TRBJ2-3, with unresolved D. This CDR3 contains 14 residues. Trimming took 5 bases from V and 1 from J, leaving 10 bases between them. Germline CDR1 and CDR2: SGHTA and FQGTGA. CDR3 coding DNA: TGTGCCAGCAGCCCCCCGGGTCGCACAGATACGCAGTATTTT. It yields the protein CASSPPGRTDTQYF.

The J gene is TRBJ2-2, the V gene TRBV5-1; 7 bases line up with TRBD1. This CDR3 comprises 14 residues. The trim removed 7 bases at V and 2 bases at J, leaving 5 bases unmatched. Germline-derived CDR1 and CDR2 are SGHRS and YFSETQ. The CDR3 nucleotides are TGCGCCAGCGAGGGGACAGTCAACACCGGGGAGCTGTTTTTT. Protein: CASEGTVNTGELFF.

V usage is TRBV6-4 and J usage is TRBJ2-1; D is uncertain. The germline V and J ends were trimmed by 2 bases and 5 bases, with 13 bases remaining between them. CDR3 length: 15 amino acids. Germline V CDR1 and CDR2: MRHNA, SNTAGT. In nucleotides, the CDR3 is TGTGCCAGCAGTGACGATGGTAGCCCCCACAATGAGCAGTTCTTC. Protein product: CASSDDGSPHNEQFF.

This chain joins TRBV18 and TRBJ2-1; a weak D match, TRBD2 (5 bases). The CDR3 is made up of 15 amino acids. Germline CDR1 is KGHSH and CDR2 is LQKENI. The ends were cut back, 4 bases at V and 4 bases at J, with 14 bases in the middle. The CDR3 loop is CASSLIARSYNEQFF. CDR3 coding DNA: TGTGCCAGCTCACTAATAGCGAGGTCATACAATGAGCAGTTCTTC.

J is TRBJ2-7 and V is TRBV6-1; 14 bases fit TRBD2. The CDR3 contains 15 residues. Germline loops: CDR1 MNHNS, CDR2 SASEGT. Trimming took 2 bases from V and 4 from J; bases not matched to a gene: 1. As DNA, the CDR3 is TGTGCCAGCAGTGAACGGACTAGCGGGAGGTACGAGCAGTACTTC. It translates to CASSERTSGRYEQYF.

The chain carries TRBV28 and TRBJ1-5; D remains ambiguous. V lost 4 bases and J lost 4, with 8 bases in between. The CDR3 is 13 residues long. Germline CDR1 is MDHEN and CDR2 is SYDVKM. CDR3 coding DNA: TGTGCCAGCAGTTCACCAGGAAATCAGCCCCAGCATTTT. Its protein product is CASSSPGNQPQHF.

The chain carries TRBV3-1 (or the pseudogene TRBV3-2) and TRBJ2-7; 7 nucleotides line up with TRBD2. This CDR3 is built from 15 residues. Trimming took 4 bases from V and 4 from J; bases not matched to a gene: 10. The germline V gene encodes CDR1 LGHDT and CDR2 YNNKEL (reference sequence). Here the CDR3 DNA reads TGTGCCAGCAGCCCTAACTGGCTAGCGGATTACGAGCAGTACTTC. Amino acids: CASSPNWLADYEQYF.

The chain combines TRBV5-1 with TRBJ2-1, with 12 bases identical to TRBD2. In germline, CDR1 is SGHRS, CDR2 YFSETQ. After removal of 0 bases from V and 1 base from J, the junction contained 11 bases not matched to a gene. The CDR3 is made up of 20 amino acids. CDR3 DNA sequence: TGCGCCAGCAGCTTGGCTATGGGGCTTCTAGCGGGAGGGTCCTACAATGAGCAGTTCTTC. It is translated as CASSLAMGLLAGGSYNEQFF.

The V gene is TRBV5-1, the J gene TRBJ1-1; 9 bases are a match to TRBD1. V was clipped by 5 bases and J by 0 bases; unmatched bases: 5. Germline V gene data show CDR1 as SGHRS and CDR2 as YFSETQ. The CDR3 totals 15 residues. CDR3 loop: CASRFDRGMNTEAFF. The DNA of the CDR3 is TGCGCCAGCAGATTCGACAGGGGGATGAACACTGAAGCTTTCTTT.